This entry lists 30 T cell receptor beta chains sequenced from one sample in a study of identical twins (TCRdb year 2016). The library came from 5' RACE. The sequencer was an Illumina HiSeq 2000. Using fastp trimming at Q25 and MiXCR clonotype assembly, TCRdb reanalyzed the public sequencing data and kept in-frame beta chains. Rows merge per CDR3 protein into single entries with the most common DNA and genes. The sample table contains more than 1.5 million distinct CDR3 sequences; only one count was recorded for less than 35% of them. The ten largest account for 0.27% of the sample. Sequencing was performed on cord blood. These receptors came from a newborn girl in good health.

This clonotype was recorded many times. This chain uses TRBV12-3 or TRBV12-4 with TRBJ2-7; 9 bases fit TRBD1. This CDR3 has 14 residues. J lost 4 bases, V lost 3 bases, and 4 bases had no gene match. CDR3 sequence (DNA): TGTGCCAGCAGTTTCGAACAGGGGGCTTACGAGCAGTACTTC. This sequence encodes CASSFEQGAYEQYF.

In its sample, this clonotype was seen a few times. V usage is TRBV7-9 and J usage is TRBJ2-1, with TRBD2 matching 7 bases. The trim removed 8 bases at V and 12 bases at J, leaving 16 bases unmatched. This CDR3 is built from 14 residues. CDR1 SEHNR and CDR2 FQNEAQ come from the germline V gene (reference sequence). CDR3 protein: CASVGTIRGWGQFF. In DNA form, the CDR3 reads TGTGCCAGCGTCGGGACTATAAGGGGATGGGGGCAGTTCTTC. Together with reference TRBV7-9 and TRBJ2-1, the CDR3 gives the full variable domain: DTGVSQNPRHKITKRGQNVTFRCDPISEHNRLYWYRQTLGQGPEFLTYFQNEAQLEKSRLLSDRFSAERPKGSFSTLEIQRTEQGDSAMYLCASVGTIRGWGQFFGPGTRLTVL.

This clonotype was seen only a few times. The CDR3 protein is CSVEFGTGGLTEAFF. CDR3 sequence (DNA): TGCAGCGTTGAATTTGGGACAGGGGGTCTAACTGAAGCTTTCTTT. The rearrangement links TRBV29-1 to TRBJ1-1; 11 bases agree with TRBD1. The junction had 7 bases not matched to a gene; V was cut back by 2 bases and J by 5 bases. CDR1 and CDR2 (germline): SQVTM, ANQGSEA. The CDR3 covers 15 residues. The variable domain in full, with the rest retrieved from reference TRBV29-1 and TRBJ1-1, is SAVISQKPSRDICQRGTSLTIQCQVDSQVTMMFWYRQQPGQSLTLIATANQGSEATYESGFVIDKFPISRPNLTFSTLTVSNMSPEDSSIYLCSVEFGTGGLTEAFFGQGTRLTVV.

Many counts were recorded for this clonotype. J is TRBJ1-2 and V is TRBV9, with TRBD1 matching over 7 bases. The CDR3 is made up of 14 amino acids. V gave up 4 bases and J gave up 2 bases; unmatched junction bases: 5. From germline, CDR1 is SGDLS and CDR2 YYNGEE. The CDR3 here is CASSPSTGNYGYTF. The CDR3 DNA follows: TGTGCCAGCAGCCCCTCGACAGGGAACTATGGCTACACCTTC.

Regarding this clonotype: Just one base apart from a much larger clone, this may be a read error. This chain joins TRBV6-2 or TRBV6-3 and TRBJ2-1; no definite D call. This CDR3 is built from 15 residues. In germline, CDR1 is MNHEY, CDR2 SVGEGT. Written as DNA, the CDR3 is TGTGCCGGCAGTTACTCGCTAGTTGGAGAGTTTGAGCAGTTCTTC. Translating gives CAGSYSLVGEFEQFF.

The CDR3, as DNA: TGTGCCAGCAGATACGGGACAGGGGGCAGCAATCAGCCCCAGCATTTT. Translated: CASRYGTGGSNQPQHF. This rearrangement joins TRBV12-3 or TRBV12-4 to TRBJ1-5; 12 nucleotides line up with TRBD1. CDR3 size: 16 residues. The junction had 4 bases not matched to a gene; V was cut back by 6 bases and J by 1 base.

The genes are TRBV2 and TRBJ2-6; D is perhaps TRBD1 (6 bases). The CDR3 extends over 15 amino acids. V dropped 7 bases and J dropped 0 bases, with 10 bases sitting between them. Germline values: CDR1 SNHLY, CDR2 FYNNEI. For the CDR3, the DNA is TGTGCCAGCACCGGACAGCCCTCTGGGGCCAACGTCCTGACTTTC. Encoded protein: CASTGQPSGANVLTF.

The gene calls are TRBV12-3 or TRBV12-4 and TRBJ2-7; tentative D call: TRBD1 (6 bases). Trimming cost V 5 bases and J 2 bases, with 16 bases left between them. The CDR3 is 15 residues long. The chain's CDR3 is CASSRRTDATYEQYF. CDR3 nucleotides: TGTGCCAGCAGTCGCCGGACAGACGCAACCTACGAGCAGTACTTC.

This clonotype was detected only a few times. The V call is TRBV19, the J call TRBJ2-1; 9 nucleotides agree with TRBD2. This CDR3 has 14 residues. CDR1 and CDR2 from the germline V gene are LNHDA and SQIVND (reference sequence). J lost 3 bases, V lost 11 bases, and 8 bases had no gene match. Written as DNA, the CDR3 is TGTGCCGTGAAAGCGGGAGGTCTCTACAATGAGCAGTTCTTC. It encodes CAVKAGGLYNEQFF.

J is TRBJ2-1 and V is TRBV21-1; the table's D call, TRBD1, has no DNA check behind it. The DNA end lines up better with TRBJ2-7; the J call may be wrong. TRBV21-1 is marked as a pseudogene. This CDR3 has 16 amino acids. CDR3 in DNA: TGTGCCAGCAGCACCAAGACAGATGGCTCCTACAATGAGCAGTACTTC. It specifies CASSTKTDGSYNEQYF.

This chain links TRBV4-1 with TRBJ2-2; 9 bases are shared with TRBD1. The CDR3 is made up of 17 amino acids. Germline values: CDR1 MGHRA, CDR2 YSYEKL. J gave up 2 bases and V 1 base, and 5 bases lay outside the gene matches. The CDR3 loop reads CASSQGRTGVNTGELFF. In DNA, the CDR3 is TGCGCCAGCAGCCAAGGGCGGACAGGGGTTAACACCGGGGAGCTGTTTTTT.

This clonotype was detected a few times. The rearrangement uses TRBV20-1 and TRBJ2-1; 8 bases fit TRBD2. V lost 4 bases and J lost 0; bases outside the gene matches: 5. CDR1 and CDR2 from the germline V gene are DFQATT and SNEGSKA (reference sequence). The CDR3 loop spans 15 amino acids. Here the CDR3 reads CSAKASGFSYNEQFF. The CDR3 DNA reads TGCAGTGCTAAGGCTAGCGGGTTCTCCTACAATGAGCAGTTCTTC.

As to this clonotype: This may arise from a read error, as a much more abundant clone is one base away. The gene calls are TRBV29-1 and TRBJ2-3; 9 bases align to TRBD1. Losses at the gene ends were 2 bases for V and 6 bases for J; bases not matched to a gene: 6. CDR3 length equals 14 residues. Germline loops: CDR1 SQVTM, CDR2 ANQGSEA. CDR3 in DNA: TGCAGCGTTGAAAGGGACAGGGCCGGGGATACGCAGTATTTT. Translated, it gives CSVERDRAGDTQYF.

The genes are TRBV27 and TRBJ2-4; D gene unclear. Trimming removed 5 bases from V and 13 bases from J, with 24 bases in between. Germline V gene sequence: CDR1 MNHEY, CDR2 SMNVEV (reference sequence). CDR3 length: 15 amino acids. The CDR3 DNA reads as TGTGCCAGCAGTCCTCTCGCGACTGAACTAATGGAGCAGTACTTC. Amino acids: CASSPLATELMEQYF.

The chain is built from TRBV9 and TRBJ2-1; D gene uncertain. This CDR3 spans 12 amino acids. Germline V gives CDR1 SGDLS, CDR2 YYNGEE. Trimming cost V 0 bases and J 10 bases, with 8 bases left between them. The CDR3 spells CASSVVQGEQFF. CDR3 DNA sequence: TGTGCCAGCAGCGTAGTTCAAGGGGAGCAGTTCTTC.

This sequence joins TRBV5-1 and TRBJ2-5; either TRBD1 or TRBD2 may fit D (5 bases each). CDR3 length equals 18 residues. Trimming removed 0 bases at V and 5 bases at J, with 23 bases between. Looked up from germline, CDR1 is SGHRS and CDR2 is YFSETQ. The CDR3 bases are TGCGCCAGCAGCTTGGATTTTCAGGGACCGTACGGTCGTGAGACCCAGTACTTC. It is translated as CASSLDFQGPYGRETQYF.

The J gene is TRBJ2-5, the V gene TRBV4-1; no firm D call. The CDR3 is 13 amino acids. Germline CDR1 is MGHRA and CDR2 is YSYEKL. Trimming removed 11 bases at V and 5 bases at J, with 18 bases between. Written as DNA, the CDR3 is TGCGCCTCTTCCCCAGGAGCGCTGGAGACCCAGTACTTC. This encodes CASSPGALETQYF.

This clonotype was observed a handful of times. The J gene is TRBJ1-5, the V gene TRBV5-1; D not certain. There are 16 residues in the CDR3. Germline-derived CDR1 and CDR2 are SGHRS and YFSETQ. V shed 1 base and J shed 4 bases, with 15 bases lying between them. CDR3 bases: TGCGCCAGCAGCTTGTGGTCCGTGCGGTGGAATCAGCCCCAGCATTTT. Protein sequence: CASSLWSVRWNQPQHF.

Only one count was recorded for this clonotype. Relative to the germline gene, one junction end is altered; a read error may explain this. The genes are TRBV28 and TRBJ2-7, with TRBD2 identical over 8 bases. The CDR3 contains 15 residues. Germline CDR1 MDHEN, CDR2 SYDVKM. CDR3 nucleotide sequence: TGTGCCAGCAGTTATTCCGGGAGGGGCTCCCACGAGCAGTACTTC. Protein sequence: CASSYSGRGSHEQYF.

In its sample, this clonotype was seen a few times. The CDR3 loop is CASSQDPSGAGQTQYF. Written as DNA, the CDR3 is TGTGCCAGCAGCCAAGATCCTAGCGGGGCCGGCCAGACCCAGTACTTC. The chain recombines TRBV3-1 with TRBJ2-5, with 9 bases fitting TRBD2. Germline V lookup: CDR1 LGHDT, CDR2 YNNKEL (reference sequence). Losses at the gene ends were 0 bases for V and 6 bases for J; bases not matched to a gene: 8. There are 16 residues in the CDR3.

The gene calls are TRBV20-1 and TRBJ1-5, with 9 positions matching TRBD1. CDR3 length equals 13 residues. The V gene end was trimmed by 3 bases and the J gene end by 7 bases; junction bases not matched to a gene: 4. CDR1 is DFQATT and CDR2 is SNEGSKA in the germline V gene (reference sequence). The CDR3 reads CSASTGGGQPQHF. CDR3 in DNA: TGCAGTGCTAGTACAGGGGGCGGACAGCCCCAGCATTTT.

In this sample, this clonotype turned up a few times. The gene calls are TRBV29-1 and TRBJ2-7, with D unresolved. Germline lookup yields CDR1 SQVTM and CDR2 ANQGSEA. The length of the CDR3 is 11 residues. The V end lost 6 bases, the J end lost 1 base, and 7 bases lay between the germline ends. CDR3 bases: TGCAGCGTGTACATTTCCTACGAGCAGTACTTC. Its protein is CSVYISYEQYF.

This clonotype was counted a few times. The J gene is TRBJ1-1, the V gene TRBV5-1; maybe TRBD1 (6 bases). V was clipped by 0 bases and J by 6 bases, with 12 bases between them. Germline V gene lookup returns CDR1 SGHRS and CDR2 YFSETQ. The CDR3 sequence is 14 residues long. CDR3 protein: CASSLVQGTPEAFF. CDR3 nucleotide sequence: TGCGCCAGCAGCTTGGTTCAGGGGACCCCTGAAGCTTTCTTT.

The V call is TRBV20-1, the J call TRBJ2-3, with TRBD2 matching over 12 bases. Germline-derived CDR1 and CDR2 are DFQATT and SNEGSKA (reference sequence). Losses at the gene ends were 3 bases for V and 4 bases for J; bases not matched to a gene: 5. The CDR3 length is 15 residues. The chain's CDR3 is CSASRLAGGPDTQYF. CDR3 DNA sequence: TGCAGTGCTAGCCGTCTAGCGGGGGGGCCAGATACGCAGTATTTT.

This clonotype was seen a few times. The V call is TRBV21-1, the J call TRBJ2-1; TRBD2 is the table's D call, not checked against the DNA. TRBV21-1 is a known pseudogene. CDR3 length: 16 amino acids. This chain's CDR3 is CASSTGTSGDYNEQFF. CDR3 nucleotide sequence: TGTGCCAGCAGCACCGGGACTAGCGGGGACTACAATGAGCAGTTCTTC.

This clonotype was seen just once. The chain employs TRBV14 and TRBJ2-7; D gene uncertain. V lost 0 bases and J lost 7, with 13 bases in between. CDR3 size: 14 residues. Germline V lookup: CDR1 SGHDN, CDR2 FVKESK. The CDR3 loop reads CASSQDLVRNEQYF. CDR3 nucleotides: TGTGCCAGCAGCCAAGATCTTGTACGGAATGAGCAGTACTTC.

The chain employs TRBV28 and TRBJ2-7, with 8 positions matching TRBD2. Germline V lookup: CDR1 MDHEN, CDR2 SYDVKM. This CDR3 has 15 residues. V was clipped by 5 bases and J by 2 bases; unmatched bases: 8. CDR3 loop: CASSPYLAGTYEQYF. The DNA for the CDR3 is TGTGCCAGCAGTCCCTACCTAGCGGGCACCTACGAGCAGTACTTC.

The gene calls are TRBV28 and TRBJ1-1, with D tentatively TRBD1 (5 bases). The CDR3 spans 17 residues. Germline V CDR1 and CDR2: MDHEN, SYDVKM. V lost 2 bases and J lost 5, with 21 bases in between. The CDR3 here is CASSLLGRLTPLTEAFF. The DNA for the CDR3 is TGTGCCAGCAGTTTACTGGGACGCCTAACCCCTCTTACTGAAGCTTTCTTT.

This chain uses TRBV20-1 with TRBJ2-3; 10 bases line up with TRBD2. Germline lookup yields CDR1 DFQATT and CDR2 SNEGSKA (reference sequence). CDR3 length: 17 amino acids. J gave up 0 bases and V 6 bases, and 12 bases lay outside the gene matches. CDR3 loop: CSAQGSGGRSSTDTQYF. DNA of the CDR3: TGCAGTGCCCAGGGTAGCGGGGGGCGCTCTAGCACAGATACGCAGTATTTT.

This rearrangement joins TRBV20-1 to TRBJ2-1; D gene uncertain. The V gene's germline CDR1 is DFQATT and CDR2 SNEGSKA (reference sequence). Trimming took 2 bases from V and 0 from J, leaving 8 bases between them. This CDR3 is built from 14 residues. CDR3 residues: CSARLKSSYNEQFF. As DNA, the CDR3 is TGCAGTGCTAGACTCAAGAGCTCCTACAATGAGCAGTTCTTC.